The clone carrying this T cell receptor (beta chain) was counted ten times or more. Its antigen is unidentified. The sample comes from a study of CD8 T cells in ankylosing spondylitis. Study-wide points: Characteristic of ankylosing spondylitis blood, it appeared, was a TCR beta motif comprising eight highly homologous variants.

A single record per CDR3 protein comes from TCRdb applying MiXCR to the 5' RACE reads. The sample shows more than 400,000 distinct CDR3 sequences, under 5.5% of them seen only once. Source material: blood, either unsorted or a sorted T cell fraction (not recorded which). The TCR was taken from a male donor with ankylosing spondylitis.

CDR3 amino acids: CAVGTGYEQYF. CDR3 in DNA: TGTGCCGTTGGGACAGGATACGAGCAGTACTTC. This sequence joins TRBV10-3 and TRBJ2-7; 8 nucleotides agree with TRBD1. CDR3 length: 11 amino acids. Germline CDR1 is ENHRY and CDR2 is SYGVKD. After removal of 11 bases from V and 4 bases from J, the junction contained 4 bases not matched to a gene.